This is a list of T cell receptor beta chains from one sample in a study of cytomegalovirus exposure and HLA in healthy donors. The table came from immunoSEQ multiplex PCR; TCRdb's copy has only in-frame clones and leaves some out. The sample carries 100,000 to 150,000 clones, 70% to 80% recorded once. Sequencing was done on a sample of PBMCs. These receptor sequences come from a man aged 35 to 55 in good health and CMV-seropositive. Each CDR3 is given with its conserved first and last residue. The order of the fields is J gene, V gene, clone size, D gene, CDR3 protein, CDR3 DNA. The D gene is left open where the match is weak. Size is stated for part of the rows, as once, few or many counts, or as a class when the clone is expanded.

J gene: TRBJ2-1
V gene: TRBV5-5
clone size: few
D gene: .
CDR3 protein: CASSRDSNEQFF
CDR3 DNA: TGTGCCAGCAGTCGCGACAGCAATGAGCAGTTCTTC

J gene: TRBJ1-1
V gene: TRBV6-1
clone size: .
D gene: .
CDR3 protein: CASSTGYDTEAFF
CDR3 DNA: TGTGCCAGCAGTACAGGGTATGACACTGAAGCTTTCTTT

J gene: TRBJ1-4
V gene: TRBV10-3
clone size: .
D gene: .
CDR3 protein: CATNIGANEKLFF
CDR3 DNA: TGTGCCACAAATATTGGAGCAAATGAAAAACTGTTTTTT

J gene: TRBJ2-2
V gene: TRBV18
clone size: .
D gene: TRBD2
CDR3 protein: CASSPPSGRAAGELFF
CDR3 DNA: TGTGCCAGCTCACCACCGAGCGGGAGGGCCGCCGGGGAGCTGTTTTTT

J gene: TRBJ2-7
V gene: TRBV7-8
clone size: .
D gene: TRBD2
CDR3 protein: CASSPWTSGEQYF
CDR3 DNA: TGTGCCAGCAGCCCCTGGACTAGCGGCGAGCAGTACTTC

J gene: TRBJ1-3
V gene: TRBV11-2
clone size: .
D gene: TRBD1
CDR3 protein: CASTRQGHFSGNTIYF
CDR3 DNA: TGTGCCAGCACTAGACAGGGACACTTCTCTGGAAACACCATATATTTT

J gene: TRBJ2-7
V gene: TRBV27
clone size: .
D gene: TRBD2
CDR3 protein: CASSPAGTSGYEQYF
CDR3 DNA: TGTGCCAGCAGTCCCGCCGGGACTAGCGGCTACGAGCAGTACTTC

J gene: TRBJ1-5
V gene: TRBV19
clone size: .
D gene: .
CDR3 protein: CAVRGGGQPQHF
CDR3 DNA: TGTGCCGTCCGGGGGGGCGGCCAGCCCCAGCATTTT

J gene: TRBJ1-1
V gene: TRBV20-1
clone size: .
D gene: .
CDR3 protein: CSAKQNTEAFF
CDR3 DNA: TGCAGTGCTAAACAAAACACTGAAGCTTTCTTT

J gene: TRBJ2-3
V gene: TRBV7-6
clone size: .
D gene: TRBD2
CDR3 protein: CASSSSGGGIDTQYF
CDR3 DNA: TGTGCCAGCAGCTCAAGTGGCGGGGGGATAGATACGCAGTATTTT

J gene: TRBJ1-2
V gene: TRBV5-6
clone size: .
D gene: .
CDR3 protein: CASSPARSGYGYTF
CDR3 DNA: TGTGCCAGCAGCCCCGCCCGGTCGGGCTATGGCTACACCTTC